What follows are 13 T cell receptor beta chains derived from one specimen sequenced in a study of cytomegalovirus exposure and HLA in healthy donors. 13 Jbeta primers and 60 Vbeta primers were used for the PCR. Assay used: immunoSEQ multiplex PCR; TCRdb lists only in-frame clones, some missing. Here the sample spans around 170,000 clones, roughly four fifths being singletons. Material for sequencing was PBMCs. These receptor sequences come from a woman between 18 and 29 years old in good health and CMV-seronegative.

The chain links TRBV4-2 to TRBJ2-7, with 11 bases matching TRBD2. The CDR3 covers 17 residues. Germline values: CDR1 LGHNA, CDR2 YNFKEQ. The V and J ends lost 0 bases and 4 bases, in that order; junction bases with no gene match: 8. This CDR3 reads CASSQDSGGATVYEQYF. DNA for the CDR3: TGTGCCAGCAGCCAAGATAGCGGGGGGGCGACTGTGTACGAGCAGTACTTC.

This clone has only one observation. The rearrangement uses TRBV2 and TRBJ2-1, with D tentatively TRBD1 (5 bases). Germline V gives CDR1 SNHLY, CDR2 FYNNEI. CDR3 length: 16 amino acids. V shed 5 bases and J shed 0 bases, with 14 bases lying between them. CDR3 nucleotide sequence: TGTGCCAGCAGTCGACCCTCGACAGTCTCCTACAATGAGCAGTTCTTC. Protein product: CASSRPSTVSYNEQFF. The variable domain in full, completed from reference TRBV2 and TRBJ2-1, reads EPEVTQTPSHQVTQMGQEVILRCVPISNHLYFYWYRQILGQKVEFLVSFYNNEISEKSEIFDDQFSVERPDGSNFTLKIRSTKLEDSAMYFCASSRPSTVSYNEQFFGPGTRLTVL.

The chain joins TRBV19 to TRBJ1-2, with D perhaps TRBD1 (6 bases). The CDR3 has 14 amino acids. V was clipped by 4 bases and J by 13 bases, with 22 bases between them. Germline V CDR1 and CDR2: LNHDA, SQIVND (reference sequence). CDR3 loop: CASSNGQRHSTVTF. The CDR3 nucleotides are TGTGCCAGTAGTAACGGACAGCGACACTCAACTGTCACCTTC.

This clone came up once. The chain is built from TRBV28 and TRBJ2-7; D perhaps matches TRBD2 (6 bases). Trimming pared 7 bases from V and 2 bases from J, leaving 12 bases between. The V gene's germline CDR1 is MDHEN and CDR2 SYDVKM. The CDR3 consists of 13 residues. The CDR3 loop is CASIGGLAYEQYF. The CDR3 DNA is TGTGCCAGCATCGGGGGTCTGGCCTACGAGCAGTACTTC.

This CDR3 is CSVASGQGTDTQYF. The DNA of the CDR3 is TGCAGCGTTGCCAGCGGGCAGGGTACAGATACGCAGTATTTT. V gene TRBV29-1 combines with J gene TRBJ2-3; D possibly corresponds to TRBD2 (6 bases). Trimming shortened V by 4 bases and J by 3 bases, and 14 bases separated the two germline ends. This CDR3 has 14 residues. CDR1 is SQVTM, CDR2 ANQGSEA, per germline.

The genes are TRBV9 and TRBJ2-5; D is possibly TRBD1 (6 bases). Germline values: CDR1 SGDLS, CDR2 YYNGEE. The CDR3 length is 15 residues. V lost 2 bases to trimming and J lost 5 bases, with 16 bases between them. The CDR3 loop is CASSVDSNLWETQYF. CDR3 nucleotide sequence: TGTGCCAGCAGCGTGGACAGTAATTTGTGGGAGACCCAGTACTTC.

The V call is TRBV9, the J call TRBJ2-1; 11 bases map to TRBD2. Germline CDR1 SGDLS, CDR2 YYNGEE. This CDR3 contains 20 residues. V gave up 0 bases and J gave up 5 bases; unmatched junction bases: 16. In nucleotides, the CDR3 is TGTGCCAGCAGCGTAGCCGTCGGGCTAGCGGGAGGCCGGGGGGACAATGAGCAGTTCTTC. Translated: CASSVAVGLAGGRGDNEQFF. The full variable domain, in which reference TRBV9 and TRBJ2-1 provide the parts outside the CDR3, is DSGVTQTPKHLITATGQRVTLRCSPRSGDLSVYWYQQSLDQGLQFLIQYYNGEERAKGNILERFSAQQFPDLHSELNLSSLELGDSALYFCASSVAVGLAGGRGDNEQFFGPGTRLTVL.

This clone turned up a few times. The chain recombines TRBV5-1 with TRBJ1-2; D possibly corresponds to TRBD1 (5 bases). The CDR3 is made up of 12 amino acids. The V end lost 6 bases, the J end lost 7 bases, and 13 bases lay between the germline ends. Germline values: CDR1 SGHRS, CDR2 YFSETQ. The CDR3 here is CASTMGGTGYTF. The CDR3 DNA reads as TGCGCCAGCACCATGGGGGGGACTGGCTACACCTTC.

The V call is TRBV4-1, the J call TRBJ2-7; 10 positions agree with TRBD1. This CDR3 region has 16 residues. Germline lookup yields CDR1 MGHRA and CDR2 YSYEKL. Trimming cost V 0 bases and J 8 bases; bases outside gene matches: 10. The CDR3 nucleotides read TGCGCCAGCAGCCAAGATGACCGACGACAGGGGGCAAAGCAGTACTTC. It encodes CASSQDDRRQGAKQYF.

The chain recombines TRBV14 with TRBJ2-3; 8 bases agree with TRBD2. The CDR3 is made up of 15 amino acids. Trimming removed 1 base from V and 1 base from J; junction bases left unmatched: 1. CDR1 and CDR2 (germline): SGHDN, FVKESK. CDR3 amino acids: CASSQVAGRTDTQYF. CDR3 coding DNA: TGTGCCAGCAGCCAAGTAGCGGGACGCACAGATACGCAGTATTTT.

This chain uses TRBV27 with TRBJ1-1, with 8 nucleotides matching TRBD1. The CDR3 contains 14 residues. V lost 8 bases, J lost 0 bases, and 5 bases stayed unmatched. Per the germline V gene, CDR1 is MNHEY and CDR2 is SMNVEV (reference sequence). As DNA, the CDR3 is TGTGCCAGCCAGGGGGCCCTTCTGAACACTGAAGCTTTCTTT. Translation gives CASQGALLNTEAFF.

The J gene is TRBJ1-2, the V gene TRBV27, with 7 bases matching TRBD1. From germline, CDR1 is MNHEY and CDR2 SMNVEV (reference sequence). V lost 3 bases, J lost 7 bases, and 11 bases stayed unmatched. The CDR3 extends over 15 amino acids. The CDR3 is CASSFLDRVQGGYTF. CDR3 nucleotide sequence: TGTGCCAGCAGTTTCCTCGACAGGGTGCAAGGTGGCTACACCTTC.

The sample holds one count of this clone. J is TRBJ2-3 and V is TRBV19; 7 bases are a match to TRBD2. CDR1 is LNHDA and CDR2 is SQIVND in the germline V gene (reference sequence). This CDR3 is built from 14 residues. V lost 3 bases, J lost 2 bases, and 2 bases stayed unmatched. The CDR3 DNA is TGTGCCAGTAGTATGAGCGGGATCACAGATACGCAGTATTTT. It is translated as CASSMSGITDTQYF.